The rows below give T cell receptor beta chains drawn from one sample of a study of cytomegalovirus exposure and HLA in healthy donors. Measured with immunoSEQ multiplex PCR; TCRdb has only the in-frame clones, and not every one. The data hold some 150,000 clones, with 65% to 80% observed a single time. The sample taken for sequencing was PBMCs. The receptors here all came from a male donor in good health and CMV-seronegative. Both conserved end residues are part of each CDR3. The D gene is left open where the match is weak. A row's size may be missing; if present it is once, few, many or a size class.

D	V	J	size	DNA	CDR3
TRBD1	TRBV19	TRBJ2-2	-	TGTGCCAGTCAGGACAGGGCAGAGAACACCGGGGAGCTGTTTTTT	CASQDRAENTGELFF
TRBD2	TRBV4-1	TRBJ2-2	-	TGCGCCAGCAGCCATTGGCCCAGCGGGATACGGCCCGGGGAGCTGTTTTTT	CASSHWPSGIRPGELFF
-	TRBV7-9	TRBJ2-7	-	TGTGCCAGCAGCTCCACCGGGGAGTTCGAGCAGTACTTC	CASSSTGEFEQYF
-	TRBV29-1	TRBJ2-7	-	TGCAGCGTTGAAGTGGGCCCGTACGAGCAGTACTTC	CSVEVGPYEQYF
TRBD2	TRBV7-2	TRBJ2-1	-	TGTGCCAGCAGCTTAGGTGGCGGGGGGTACAATGAGCAGTTCTTC	CASSLGGGGYNEQFF
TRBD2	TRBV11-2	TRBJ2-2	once	TGTGCCAGCAGCTCCAAAGGGGTAGCGGGGGTTGGCACCGGGGAGCTGTTTTTT	CASSSKGVAGVGTGELFF
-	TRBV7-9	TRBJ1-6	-	TGTGCCAGCAGCAAGAGCTCCTATAATTCACCCCTCCACTTT	CASSKSSYNSPLHF
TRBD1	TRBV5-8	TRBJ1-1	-	TGTGCCAGCAGCCTACGGGTTCAGGGGGCGGCTGAAGCTTTCTTT	CASSLRVQGAAEAFF
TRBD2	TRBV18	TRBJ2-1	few	TGTGCCAGCTCCCTTGGGAGCGGGAGGTCTGATGAGCAGTTCTTC	CASSLGSGRSDEQFF
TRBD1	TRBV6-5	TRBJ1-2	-	TGTGCCAGCAGAGACCCGGGACAGGGGGACTATGGCTACACCTTC	CASRDPGQGDYGYTF
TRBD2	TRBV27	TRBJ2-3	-	TGTGCCAGCAGTCGTAGCGGGAGGGCCCCAGATACGCAGTATTTT	CASSRSGRAPDTQYF
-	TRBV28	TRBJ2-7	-	TGTGCCAGCAGTTTACCGGGATACGAGCAGTACTTC	CASSLPGYEQYF
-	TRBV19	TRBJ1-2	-	TGTGCCAGTAGATTGAGGGAGGGAGATGGCTACACCTTC	CASRLREGDGYTF
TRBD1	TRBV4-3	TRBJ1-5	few	TGCGCCAGCAGCCAGGACAGGGGCGGGCCCCAGCATTTT	CASSQDRGGPQHF
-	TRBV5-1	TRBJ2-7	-	TGCGCCAGCAGCTTGGAGGGGGGGCTGTACGAGCAGTACTTC	CASSLEGGLYEQYF
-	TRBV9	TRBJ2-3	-	TGTGCCAGCAGCGTAACGTGGGCTAGCACAGATACGCAGTATTTT	CASSVTWASTDTQYF
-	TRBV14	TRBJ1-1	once	TGTGCCAGCAGCCAATCATTGAACACTGAAGCTTTCTTT	CASSQSLNTEAFF
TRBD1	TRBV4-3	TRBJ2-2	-	TGCGCCAGCAGCCCCCGGACAGGGGTCGGCGGGGAGCTGTTTTTT	CASSPRTGVGGELFF
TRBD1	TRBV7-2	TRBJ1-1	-	TGTGCCAGCAGACCACAGGGGCCGAACACTGAAGCTTTCTTT	CASRPQGPNTEAFF
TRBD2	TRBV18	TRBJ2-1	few	TGTGCCAGCTCACCGGGACTAGCGGGAACGAATGAGCAGTTCTTC	CASSPGLAGTNEQFF
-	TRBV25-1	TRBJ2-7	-	TGTGCCAGCAGTGACTCAGGGCATTACGAGCAGTACTTC	CASSDSGHYEQYF
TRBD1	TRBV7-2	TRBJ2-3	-	TGTGCCAGCAGCTACAGGGGAAGGGAAGATACGCAGTATTTT	CASSYRGREDTQYF
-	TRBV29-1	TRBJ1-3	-	TGCAGCGTTGCTCGACAGACTTCCTCTGGAAACACCATATATTTT	CSVARQTSSGNTIYF
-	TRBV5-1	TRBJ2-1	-	TGCGCCAGCAGCTTGGCCTTGTCGCGACTCTACAATGAGCAGTTCTTC	CASSLALSRLYNEQFF
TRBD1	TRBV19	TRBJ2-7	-	TGTGCCAGCAGGGGGTCCCGTCGCTACGAGCAGTACTTC	CASRGSRRYEQYF
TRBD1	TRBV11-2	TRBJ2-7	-	TGTGCCAGCAGCTCGACGGGGACAGCCCTCAGGCAGTACTTC	CASSSTGTALRQYF
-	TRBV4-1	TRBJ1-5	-	TGCGCCAGCAGCCAAGCCGACAGGTACGATCAGCCCCAGCATTTT	CASSQADRYDQPQHF
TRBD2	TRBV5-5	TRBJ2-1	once	TGTGCCAGCAGCTGGGGACTAGCGGGAGGGATCGGCAATGAGCAGTTCTTC	CASSWGLAGGIGNEQFF
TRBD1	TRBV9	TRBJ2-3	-	TGTGCCAGCAGCAACAGGGGCGAGGGCACAGATACGCAGTATTTT	CASSNRGEGTDTQYF
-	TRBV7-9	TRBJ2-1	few	TGTGCCAGCAGCCTAGTAGCGAATGAGCAGTTCTTC	CASSLVANEQFF
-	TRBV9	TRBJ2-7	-	TGTGCCAGCAGCGTAGGGGTAGGGGGCTACGAGCAGTACTTC	CASSVGVGGYEQYF
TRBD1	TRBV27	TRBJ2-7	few	TGTGCCAGCAGTTCCCTCGGGACAGGGCTCTACGAGCAGTACTTC	CASSSLGTGLYEQYF
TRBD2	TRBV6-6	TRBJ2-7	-	TGTGCCAGCAGTCTTGGGACTAGCGGGACCTTCGGAAAATACTTC	CASSLGTSGTFGKYF
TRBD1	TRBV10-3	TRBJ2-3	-	TGTGCCATCAGTGAAGACAGGGCAAGCACAGATACGCAGTATTTT	CAISEDRASTDTQYF
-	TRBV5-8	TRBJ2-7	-	TGTGCCAGCAGCTTACAGGGACCCGCCTACGAGCAGTACTTC	CASSLQGPAYEQYF
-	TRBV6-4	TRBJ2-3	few	TGTGCCAGCAGTGACGGGACACACACAGATACGCAGTATTTT	CASSDGTHTDTQYF
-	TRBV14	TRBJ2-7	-	TGTGCCAGCAGCCGGGGGGACGAGCAGTACTTC	CASSRGDEQYF